One sample yielded the 19 T cell receptor beta chains listed below, sequenced in a study of neoadjuvant anti-PD-1 for oral cavity cancer. This sample's time point: after neoadjuvant nivolumab, at surgical resection. Assay: immunoSEQ multiplex PCR; the TCRdb copy retains only in-frame clones and omits some. Of a few thousand clones in the sample, approximately 53% were seen once. Material: tumor tissue, obtained after nivolumab (anti-PD-1) treatment. The receptors shown here come from a person aged 40 to 85 with oral cavity squamous cell carcinoma.

This clone occurred a few times. The rearrangement uses TRBV5-1 and TRBJ2-1; TRBD2 aligns across 9 bases. With 0 bases clipped from V and 6 bases from J, the junction kept 7 bases outside the gene matches. Per the germline V gene, CDR1 is SGHRS and CDR2 is YFSETQ. The CDR3 length is 16 residues. DNA for the CDR3: TGCGCCAGCAGCTTGGTGGCGACTAGCGGTCTCAATGAGCAGTTCTTC. Amino acids: CASSLVATSGLNEQFF.

The rearrangement links TRBV19 to TRBJ2-5, with unresolved D. This CDR3 spans 13 amino acids. Germline assignment: CDR1 LNHDA and CDR2 SQIVND (reference sequence). V shed 9 bases and J shed 7 bases, with 18 bases lying between them. CDR3 residues: CASDPGPPGTQYF. The CDR3 DNA reads TGTGCCAGCGACCCCGGGCCCCCGGGGACCCAGTACTTC.

The chain employs TRBV27 and TRBJ2-7; 9 positions match TRBD1. This CDR3 has 15 amino acids. J gave up 7 bases and V 3 bases, and 10 bases lay outside the gene matches. Germline lookup yields CDR1 MNHEY and CDR2 SMNVEV (reference sequence). DNA of the CDR3: TGTGCCAGCAGTTTTGCCCGGGACAGGGCTGGGGAGCAGTACTTC. This sequence encodes CASSFARDRAGEQYF.

The chain has TRBV5-1 and TRBJ2-1, with TRBD2 matching 13 bases. V gave up 7 bases and J gave up 9 bases; unmatched junction bases: 10. CDR1 and CDR2 (germline): SGHRS, YFSETQ. This CDR3 spans 15 amino acids. CDR3 sequence (DNA): TGCGCCAGCGCGGTGGGGACTAGCGGGAACCGTGAGCAGTTCTTC. The encoded protein is CASAVGTSGNREQFF.

With regard to this clone: The germline gene is not matched at one end of the junction; a read error may be the cause. V is TRBV5-1 and J is TRBJ1-1; no clear D gene. The CDR3 is 12 residues long. The V gene's germline CDR1 is SGHRS and CDR2 YFSETQ. The CDR3 sequence: CASSLPSTEAFF. The CDR3 nucleotides are TGTGCCAGCAGCTTACCGTCCACTGAAGCTTTCTTT.

This chain uses TRBV5-1 with TRBJ2-2; D is unresolved. Germline V gives CDR1 SGHRS, CDR2 YFSETQ. The CDR3 runs 13 residues. V was cut by 2 bases and J by 2 bases, with 4 bases left in between. CDR3 coding DNA: TGCGCCAGCAGCTTAACAAACACCGGGGAGCTGTTTTTT. Translation: CASSLTNTGELFF.

The V gene is TRBV10-3, the J gene TRBJ2-1; 12 bases agree with TRBD2. Germline CDR1 and CDR2: ENHRY and SYGVKD. Unmatched junction bases numbered 2, after V lost 0 bases and J lost 8 bases. The CDR3 has 15 residues. The CDR3 loop reads CAISESGLAGYEQFF. For the CDR3, the DNA is TGTGCCATCAGTGAGTCGGGACTAGCGGGTTATGAGCAGTTCTTC.

The genes are TRBV20-1 and TRBJ2-5, with a possible D match to TRBD2 (6 bases). Trimming shortened V by 6 bases and J by 5 bases, and 10 bases separated the two germline ends. The CDR3 consists of 11 residues. The germline gives CDR1 DFQATT, CDR2 SNEGSKA (reference sequence). The CDR3 region is CSAGAGETQYF. The CDR3 bases are TGCAGTGCCGGGGCGGGGGAGACCCAGTACTTC.

The chain combines TRBV5-4 with TRBJ1-1, with a possible D match to TRBD1 (6 bases). This CDR3 contains 16 residues. Looked up from germline, CDR1 is SGHNT and CDR2 is YYREEE (reference sequence). With 6 bases removed from V and 5 bases from J, the gap between germline ends came to 23 bases. CDR3 nucleotide sequence: TGTGCCAGCACCCGCGGGGGGGGGCTGGCTGGAACTGAAGCTTTCTTT. Its translation: CASTRGGGLAGTEAFF.

This clone was counted only a few times. V gene TRBV6-1 combines with J gene TRBJ2-2, with D perhaps assigned TRBD1 or TRBD2 (5 bases each). CDR1 MNHNS and CDR2 SASEGT come from the germline V gene. The germline V and J ends were trimmed by 8 bases and 1 base, with 14 bases remaining between them. This CDR3 is 15 amino acids long. This CDR3 is CASGLGPRNTGELFF. DNA for the CDR3: TGTGCCAGCGGATTGGGACCTCGGAACACCGGGGAGCTGTTTTTT.

V is TRBV7-3 and J is TRBJ2-5, with a tentative D call TRBD1 (5 bases). V was trimmed by 5 bases and J by 2 bases, leaving 15 bases between them. Germline V gene data show CDR1 as SGHTA and CDR2 as FQGTGA. The CDR3 runs to 15 residues. DNA for the CDR3: TGTGCCAGCAGCCCAAGGTCAGGGTGGCAAGAGACCCAGTACTTC. Translated, it gives CASSPRSGWQETQYF. Based on the CDR3 plus reference TRBV7-3 and TRBJ2-5, the full variable domain is GAGVSQTPSNKVTEKGKYVELRCDPISGHTALYWYRQSLGQGPEFLIYFQGTGAADDSGLPNDRFFAVRPEGSVSTLKIQRTERGDSAVYLCASSPRSGWQETQYFGPGTRLLVL.

This clone showed up just a few times. V usage is TRBV5-4 and J usage is TRBJ1-1; unclear D gene. CDR3 length: 12 amino acids. Deletions cut 2 bases from V and 4 bases from J, with 6 bases between. From germline, CDR1 is SGHNT and CDR2 YYREEE (reference sequence). The CDR3 loop is CASSLPSTEAFF. DNA of the CDR3: TGTGCCAGCAGCTTACCGTCCACTGAAGCTTTCTTT. The variable domain in full, with the rest retrieved from reference TRBV5-4 and TRBJ1-1, is ETGVTQSPTHLIKTRGQQVTLRCSSQSGHNTVSWYQQALGQGPQFIFQYYREEENGRGNFPPRFSGLQFPNYSSELNVNALELDDSALYLCASSLPSTEAFFGQGTRLTVV.

The sample holds a few counts of this clone. V and J are TRBV6-1 and TRBJ1-1, with 8 bases fitting TRBD1. The CDR3 extends over 11 amino acids. The V segment lost 5 bases and the J segment 11 bases; nucleotides outside the gene matches: 4. CDR1 MNHNS and CDR2 SASEGT come from the germline V gene. The CDR3 DNA follows: TGTGCCAGCAGTTTGGACAGGGCCGCTTTCTTT. Translated: CASSLDRAAFF.

The table lists this clone with a count of one. V and J are TRBV29-1 and TRBJ2-1, with TRBD2 identical over 8 bases. The trim removed 6 bases at V and 6 bases at J, leaving 7 bases unmatched. The germline V gene encodes CDR1 SQVTM and CDR2 ANQGSEA. The CDR3 is 13 amino acids. The DNA of the CDR3 is TGCAGCGTGGGGGCGGGAGGAGGCAATGAGCAGTTCTTC. It codes for CSVGAGGGNEQFF.

V is TRBV6-1 and J is TRBJ2-2; maybe TRBD1 (6 bases). V was clipped by 6 bases and J by 6 bases, with 14 bases between them. CDR1 is MNHNS, CDR2 SASEGT, per germline. The CDR3 length is 14 residues. The CDR3 sequence is CASSQGHKAGELFF. As DNA, the CDR3 is TGTGCCAGCAGCCAGGGACATAAGGCCGGGGAGCTGTTTTTT.

The CDR3 DNA follows: TGCGCCAGCAGCCAAGAGGGCACCTACTATGGCTACACCTTC. This sequence encodes CASSQEGTYYGYTF. The chain recombines TRBV4-1 with TRBJ1-2, with D hard to call. V lost 0 bases, J lost 3 bases, and 8 bases lay in between. The CDR3 totals 14 residues. Germline V gives CDR1 MGHRA, CDR2 YSYEKL.

This clone was seen a few times. The chain uses TRBV5-1 and TRBJ2-3; TRBD1 matches at 8 bases. V shed 4 bases and J 5 bases; nucleotides not matched to a gene: 6. Looked up from germline, CDR1 is SGHRS and CDR2 is YFSETQ. CDR3 length: 14 amino acids. CDR3 in amino acids: CASSPGGAGDTQYF. The CDR3 region has the DNA TGCGCCAGCAGCCCAGGGGGCGCAGGAGATACGCAGTATTTT.

J is TRBJ1-2 and V is TRBV19, with D possibly being TRBD1 (6 bases). Deletions cut 5 bases from V and 5 bases from J, with 18 bases between. This CDR3 is 15 amino acids long. CDR1 and CDR2 (germline): LNHDA, SQIVND (reference sequence). CDR3 sequence (DNA): TGTGCCAGTAGTCTAACAGGGCCGGGGTTATATGGCTACACCTTC. This gives the protein CASSLTGPGLYGYTF.

This clone was detected once. V and J are TRBV2 and TRBJ2-7, with 7 positions matching TRBD1. The CDR3 extends over 13 amino acids. Germline assignment: CDR1 SNHLY and CDR2 FYNNEI. J lost 6 bases, V lost 7 bases, and 9 bases had no gene match. The DNA of the CDR3 is TGTGCCAGCAAACGGGACAGCGGTTCCGAGCAGTACTTC. Translated: CASKRDSGSEQYF.